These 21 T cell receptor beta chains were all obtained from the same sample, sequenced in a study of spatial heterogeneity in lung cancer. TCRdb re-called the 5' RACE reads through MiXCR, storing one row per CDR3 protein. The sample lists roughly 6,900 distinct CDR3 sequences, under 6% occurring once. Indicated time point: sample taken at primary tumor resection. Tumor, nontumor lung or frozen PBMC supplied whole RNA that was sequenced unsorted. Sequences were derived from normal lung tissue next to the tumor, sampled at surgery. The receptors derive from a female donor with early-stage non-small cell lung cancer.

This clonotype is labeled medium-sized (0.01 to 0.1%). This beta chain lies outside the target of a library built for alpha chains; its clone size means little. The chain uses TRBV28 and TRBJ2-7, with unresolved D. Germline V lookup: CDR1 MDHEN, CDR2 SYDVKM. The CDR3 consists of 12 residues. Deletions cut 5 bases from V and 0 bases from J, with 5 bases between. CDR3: CASSRTSYEQYF. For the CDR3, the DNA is TGTGCCAGCAGTCGAACCTCCTACGAGCAGTACTTC. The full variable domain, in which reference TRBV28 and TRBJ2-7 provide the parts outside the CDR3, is DVKVTQSSRYLVKRTGEKVFLECVQDMDHENMFWYRQDPGLGLRLIYFSYDVKMKEKGDIPEGYSVSREKKERFSLILESASTNQTSMYLCASSRTSYEQYFGPGTRLTVT.

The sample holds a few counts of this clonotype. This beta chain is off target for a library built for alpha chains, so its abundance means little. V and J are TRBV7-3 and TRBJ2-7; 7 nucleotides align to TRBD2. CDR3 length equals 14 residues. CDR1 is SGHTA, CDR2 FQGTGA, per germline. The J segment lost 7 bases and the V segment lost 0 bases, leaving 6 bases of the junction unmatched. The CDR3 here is CASSLTAGAKEQYF. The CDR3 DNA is TGTGCCAGCAGCTTAACGGCGGGAGCCAAGGAGCAGTACTTC.

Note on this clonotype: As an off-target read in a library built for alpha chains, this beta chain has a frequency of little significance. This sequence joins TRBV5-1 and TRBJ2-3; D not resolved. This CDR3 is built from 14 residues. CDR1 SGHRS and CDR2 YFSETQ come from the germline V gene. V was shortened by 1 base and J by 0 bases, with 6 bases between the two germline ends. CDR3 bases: TGCGCCAGCAGCTTGTTGGAGAGCACAGATACGCAGTATTTT. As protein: CASSLLESTDTQYF.

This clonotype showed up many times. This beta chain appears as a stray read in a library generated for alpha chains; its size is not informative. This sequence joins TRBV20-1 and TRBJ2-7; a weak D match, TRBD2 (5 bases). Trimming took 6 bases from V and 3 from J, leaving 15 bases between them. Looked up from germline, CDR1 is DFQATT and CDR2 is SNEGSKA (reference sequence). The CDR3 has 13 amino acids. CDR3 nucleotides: TGCAGTGCCGCCCTGACTACAAACTACGAGCAGTACTTC. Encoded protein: CSAALTTNYEQYF.

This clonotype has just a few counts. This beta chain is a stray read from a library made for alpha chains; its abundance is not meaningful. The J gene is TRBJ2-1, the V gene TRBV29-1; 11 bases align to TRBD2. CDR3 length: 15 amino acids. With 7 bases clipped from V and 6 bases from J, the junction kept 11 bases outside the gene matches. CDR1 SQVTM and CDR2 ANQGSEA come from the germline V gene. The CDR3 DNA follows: TGCAGCGCTCGCCAACTAGCGGGAGCCGGCAATGAGCAGTTCTTC. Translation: CSARQLAGAGNEQFF.

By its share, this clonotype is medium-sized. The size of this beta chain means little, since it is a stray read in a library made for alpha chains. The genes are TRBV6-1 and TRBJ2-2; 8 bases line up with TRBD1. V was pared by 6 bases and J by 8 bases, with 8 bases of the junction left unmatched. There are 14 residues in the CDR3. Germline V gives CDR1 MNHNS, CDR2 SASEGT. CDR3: CASRPGQGLGELFF. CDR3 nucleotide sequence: TGTGCCAGCAGACCCGGACAGGGATTGGGGGAGCTGTTTTTT.

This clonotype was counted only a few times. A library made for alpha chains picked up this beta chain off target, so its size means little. CDR3 sequence reads: CSARPGTSVSETQYF. The CDR3 DNA follows: TGCAGTGCTAGGCCCGGGACTAGCGTTTCGGAGACCCAGTACTTC. The J gene is TRBJ2-5, the V gene TRBV20-1; 10 nucleotides align to TRBD2. The CDR3 has 15 amino acids. CDR1 DFQATT and CDR2 SNEGSKA come from the germline V gene (reference sequence). V lost 3 bases and J lost 5; bases outside the gene matches: 9.

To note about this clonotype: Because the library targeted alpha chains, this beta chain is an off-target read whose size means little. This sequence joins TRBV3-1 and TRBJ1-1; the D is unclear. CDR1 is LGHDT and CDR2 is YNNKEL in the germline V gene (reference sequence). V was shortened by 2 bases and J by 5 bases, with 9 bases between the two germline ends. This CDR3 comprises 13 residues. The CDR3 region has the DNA TGTGCCAGCAGCCAATTGGACGAAACTGAAGCTTTCTTT. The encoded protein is CASSQLDETEAFF.

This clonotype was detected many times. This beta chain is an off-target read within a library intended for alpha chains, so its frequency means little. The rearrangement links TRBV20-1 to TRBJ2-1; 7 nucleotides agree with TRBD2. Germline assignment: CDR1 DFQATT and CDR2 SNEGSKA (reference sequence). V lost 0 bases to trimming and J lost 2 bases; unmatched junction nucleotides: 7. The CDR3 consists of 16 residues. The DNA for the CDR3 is TGCAGTGCTAGAGATTTGGCGGGAGATACCTACAATGAGCAGTTCTTC. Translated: CSARDLAGDTYNEQFF.

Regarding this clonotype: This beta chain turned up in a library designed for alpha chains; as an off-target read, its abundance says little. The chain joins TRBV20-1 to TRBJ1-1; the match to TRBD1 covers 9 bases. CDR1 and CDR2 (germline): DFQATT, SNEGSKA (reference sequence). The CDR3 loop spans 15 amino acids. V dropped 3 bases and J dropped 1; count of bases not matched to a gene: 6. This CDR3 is CSARGQGGRNTEAFF. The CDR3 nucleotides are TGCAGTGCTAGGGGACAGGGAGGGCGGAACACTGAAGCTTTCTTT.

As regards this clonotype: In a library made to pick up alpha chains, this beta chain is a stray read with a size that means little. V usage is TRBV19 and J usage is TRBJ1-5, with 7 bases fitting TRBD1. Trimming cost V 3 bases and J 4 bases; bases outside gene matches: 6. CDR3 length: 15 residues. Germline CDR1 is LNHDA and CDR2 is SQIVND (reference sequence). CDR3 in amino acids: CASSIIETGNQPQHF. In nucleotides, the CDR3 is TGTGCCAGTAGTATTATTGAGACAGGGAATCAGCCCCAGCATTTT.

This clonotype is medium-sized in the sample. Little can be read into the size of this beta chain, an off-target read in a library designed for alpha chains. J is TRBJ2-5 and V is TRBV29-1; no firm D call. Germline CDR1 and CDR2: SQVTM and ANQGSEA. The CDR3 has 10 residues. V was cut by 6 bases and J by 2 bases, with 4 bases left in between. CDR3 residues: CSVLQETQYF. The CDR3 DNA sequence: TGCAGCGTCCTACAAGAGACCCAGTACTTC. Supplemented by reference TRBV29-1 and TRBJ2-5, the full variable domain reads SAVISQKPSRDICQRGTSLTIQCQVDSQVTMMFWYRQQPGQSLTLIATANQGSEATYESGFVIDKFPISRPNLTFSTLTVSNMSPEDSSIYLCSVLQETQYFGPGTRLLVL.

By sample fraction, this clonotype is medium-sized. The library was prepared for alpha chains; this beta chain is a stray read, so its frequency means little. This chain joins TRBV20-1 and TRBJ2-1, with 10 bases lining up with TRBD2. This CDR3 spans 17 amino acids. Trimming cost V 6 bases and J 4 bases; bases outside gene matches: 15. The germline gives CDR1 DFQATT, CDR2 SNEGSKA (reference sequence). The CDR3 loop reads CSAPVGLAGVNYNEQFF. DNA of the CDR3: TGCAGTGCCCCCGTCGGGCTAGCGGGGGTCAATTACAATGAGCAGTTCTTC.

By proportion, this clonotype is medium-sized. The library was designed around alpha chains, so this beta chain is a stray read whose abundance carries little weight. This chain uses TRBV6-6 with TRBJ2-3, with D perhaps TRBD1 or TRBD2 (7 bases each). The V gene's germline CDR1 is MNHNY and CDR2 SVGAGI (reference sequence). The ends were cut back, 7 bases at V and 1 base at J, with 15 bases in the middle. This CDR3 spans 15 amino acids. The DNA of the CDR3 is TGTGCCAGCATCCCAGGGGGAGGGGGCACAGATACGCAGTATTTT. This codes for CASIPGGGGTDTQYF.

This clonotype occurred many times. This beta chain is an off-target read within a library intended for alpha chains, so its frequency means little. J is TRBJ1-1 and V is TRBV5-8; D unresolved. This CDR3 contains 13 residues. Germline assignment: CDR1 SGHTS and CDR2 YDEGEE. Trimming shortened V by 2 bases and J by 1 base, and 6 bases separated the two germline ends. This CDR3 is CASSFPRNTEAFF. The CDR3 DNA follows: TGTGCCAGCAGCTTTCCCCGGAACACTGAAGCTTTCTTT.

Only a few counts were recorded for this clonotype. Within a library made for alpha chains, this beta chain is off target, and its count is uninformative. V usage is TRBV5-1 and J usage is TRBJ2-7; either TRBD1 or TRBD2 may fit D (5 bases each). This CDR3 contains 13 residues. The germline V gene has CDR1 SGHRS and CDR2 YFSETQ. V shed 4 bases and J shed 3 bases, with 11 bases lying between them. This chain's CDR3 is CASSPGPIYEQYF. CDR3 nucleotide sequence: TGCGCCAGCAGCCCGGGACCGATCTACGAGCAGTACTTC.

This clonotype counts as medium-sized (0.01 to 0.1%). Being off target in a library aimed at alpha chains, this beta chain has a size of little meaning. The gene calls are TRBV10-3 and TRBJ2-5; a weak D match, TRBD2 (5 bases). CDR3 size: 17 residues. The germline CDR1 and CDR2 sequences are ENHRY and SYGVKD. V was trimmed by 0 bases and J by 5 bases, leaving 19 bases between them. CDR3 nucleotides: TGTGCCATCAGTGAGTCGGGTGGTGGCCCCTCGGGGGAGACCCAGTACTTC. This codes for CAISESGGGPSGETQYF.

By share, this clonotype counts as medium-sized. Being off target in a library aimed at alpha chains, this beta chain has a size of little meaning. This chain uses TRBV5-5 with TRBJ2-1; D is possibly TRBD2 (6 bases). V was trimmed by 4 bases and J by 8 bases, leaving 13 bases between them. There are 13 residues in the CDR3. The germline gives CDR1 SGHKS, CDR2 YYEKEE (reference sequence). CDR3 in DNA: TGTGCCAGCAGCACCATGTCGGGAGATGAGCAGTTCTTC. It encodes CASSTMSGDEQFF.

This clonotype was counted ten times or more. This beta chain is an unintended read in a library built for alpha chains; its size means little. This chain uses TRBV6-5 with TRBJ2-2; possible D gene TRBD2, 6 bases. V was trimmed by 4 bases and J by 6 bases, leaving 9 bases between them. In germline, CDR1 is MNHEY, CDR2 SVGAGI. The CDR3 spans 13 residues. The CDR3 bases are TGTGCCAGCAGTTCTAGCGCGGCCGGGGAGCTGTTTTTT. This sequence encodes CASSSSAAGELFF.

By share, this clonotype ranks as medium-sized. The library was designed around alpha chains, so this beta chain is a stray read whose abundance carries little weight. In nucleotides, the CDR3 is TGCGCCAGCAGCCCCCCGGGGTCCTACGAGCAGTACTTC. Encoded protein: CASSPPGSYEQYF. This chain uses TRBV4-1 with TRBJ2-7, with D maybe TRBD2 (5 bases). The CDR3 spans 13 residues. Trimming removed 4 bases from V and 1 base from J, with 8 bases in between. CDR1 and CDR2 from the germline V gene are MGHRA and YSYEKL.

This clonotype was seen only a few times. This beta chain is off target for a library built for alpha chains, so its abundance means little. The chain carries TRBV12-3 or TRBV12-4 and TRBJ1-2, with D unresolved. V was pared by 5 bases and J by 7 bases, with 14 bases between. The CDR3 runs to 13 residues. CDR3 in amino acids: CASSQWAVSGYTF. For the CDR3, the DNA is TGTGCCAGCAGTCAATGGGCAGTTAGTGGCTACACCTTC.